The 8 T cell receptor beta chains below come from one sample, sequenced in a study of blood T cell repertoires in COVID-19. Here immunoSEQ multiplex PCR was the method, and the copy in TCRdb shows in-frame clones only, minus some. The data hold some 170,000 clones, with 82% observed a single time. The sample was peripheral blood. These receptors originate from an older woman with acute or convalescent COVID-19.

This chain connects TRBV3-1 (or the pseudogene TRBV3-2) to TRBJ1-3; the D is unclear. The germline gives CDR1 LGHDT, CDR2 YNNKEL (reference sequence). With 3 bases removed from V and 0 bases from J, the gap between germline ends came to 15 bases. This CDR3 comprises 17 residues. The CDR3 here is CASSQALRGFSGNTIYF. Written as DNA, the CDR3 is TGTGCCAGCAGCCAGGCTCTGAGAGGCTTCTCTGGAAACACCATATATTTT.

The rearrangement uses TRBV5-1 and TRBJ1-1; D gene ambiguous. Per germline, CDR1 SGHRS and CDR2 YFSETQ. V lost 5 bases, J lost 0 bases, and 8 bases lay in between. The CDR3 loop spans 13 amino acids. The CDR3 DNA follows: TGCGCCAGCAGGGCGGCCCTGAACACTGAAGCTTTCTTT. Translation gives CASRAALNTEAFF.

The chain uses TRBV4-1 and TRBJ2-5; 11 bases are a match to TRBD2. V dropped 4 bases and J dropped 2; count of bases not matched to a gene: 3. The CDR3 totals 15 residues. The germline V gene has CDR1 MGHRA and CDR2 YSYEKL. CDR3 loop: CASSLGTSGQETQYF. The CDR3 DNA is TGCGCCAGCAGCCTGGGGACTAGCGGACAAGAGACCCAGTACTTC.

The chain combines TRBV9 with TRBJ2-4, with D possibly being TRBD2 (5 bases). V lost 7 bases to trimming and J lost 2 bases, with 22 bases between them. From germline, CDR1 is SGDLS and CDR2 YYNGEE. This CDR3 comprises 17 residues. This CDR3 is CASGEGREGKTKNIQYF. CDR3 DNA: TGTGCCAGCGGAGAAGGACGGGAAGGGAAAACCAAAAACATTCAGTACTTC.

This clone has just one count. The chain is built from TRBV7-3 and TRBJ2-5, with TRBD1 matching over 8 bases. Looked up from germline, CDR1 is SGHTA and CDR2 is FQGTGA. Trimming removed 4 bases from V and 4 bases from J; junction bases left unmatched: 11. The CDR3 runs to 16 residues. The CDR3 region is CASSSNPRGRGETQYF. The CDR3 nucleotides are TGTGCCAGCAGCTCAAACCCCAGGGGGCGAGGAGAGACCCAGTACTTC. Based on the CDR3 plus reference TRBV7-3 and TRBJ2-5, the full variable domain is GAGVSQTPSNKVTEKGKYVELRCDPISGHTALYWYRQSLGQGPEFLIYFQGTGAADDSGLPNDRFFAVRPEGSVSTLKIQRTERGDSAVYLCASSSNPRGRGETQYFGPGTRLLVL.

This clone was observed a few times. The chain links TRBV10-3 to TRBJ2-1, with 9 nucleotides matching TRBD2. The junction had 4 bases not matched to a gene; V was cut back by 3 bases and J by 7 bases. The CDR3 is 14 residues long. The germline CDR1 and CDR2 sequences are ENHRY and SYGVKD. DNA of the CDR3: TGTGCCATCAGTGAAAGCGGGGGGCGGAATGAGCAGTTCTTC. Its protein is CAISESGGRNEQFF.

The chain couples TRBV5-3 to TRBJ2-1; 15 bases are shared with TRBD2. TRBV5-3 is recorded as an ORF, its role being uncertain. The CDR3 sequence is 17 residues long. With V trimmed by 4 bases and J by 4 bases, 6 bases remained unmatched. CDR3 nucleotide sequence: TGTGCCAGAAGCCAGGGGACTAGCGGGGGGACATACAATGAGCAGTTCTTC. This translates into CARSQGTSGGTYNEQFF.

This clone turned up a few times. CDR3 DNA: TGTGCCAGCAGTTTAGGGGGGGCTAGGGAAGCTTTCTTT. It specifies CASSLGGAREAFF. The chain links TRBV27 to TRBJ1-1; possible D gene TRBD1, 6 bases. This CDR3 contains 13 residues. From germline, CDR1 is MNHEY and CDR2 SMNVEV (reference sequence). The V end was cut by 2 bases, the J end by 8 bases, with 12 bases between.